This T cell receptor beta chain was sequenced in a study of regulatory T cells in long-lasting Graves disease. About the research overall: The study counted Graves' disease as persistent given over 5 years of antithyroid drugs and positive TSH receptor antibodies. Study results and limitations: Thyroid tissue went unexamined; only peripheral blood was analyzed.

Arm-PCR of CDR3 regions and iRepertoire HTBI primers were the basis on which TCR beta libraries were built. TCRdb fed the multiplex PCR reads into MiXCR, producing one record per CDR3 protein. This table has 400,000 to 500,000 distinct CDR3 sequences, around 21% appearing once. This clonotype occurred many times. Its cognate antigen is unknown. The time point denotes: persistent/refractory GD, antithyroid drugs over 5 years with positive TRAb. PBMC RNA was the source of the TCR library. Between the trimmed V and J ends, which lost 1 base and 6 bases, there was a span of 16 bases. This CDR3 is 15 amino acids long. Germline loops: CDR1 MNHEY, CDR2 SVGAGI.

J is TRBJ2-7 and V is TRBV6-5; D is perhaps TRBD2 (6 bases). The sequencing here drew on peripheral blood mononuclear cells (PBMCs), taken when the disease was refractory, from a patient treated with antithyroid drugs. The TCR comes from a female donor with Graves disease. The CDR3 region is CASSYLGTSDFEQYF. CDR3 coding DNA: TGTGCCAGCAGTTACTTAGGGACTTCCGACTTCGAGCAGTACTTC.